Below are 25 T cell receptor beta chains sequenced from a single sample in a study of blood T cell repertoires in COVID-19. The data were produced by immunoSEQ multiplex PCR, yet TCRdb's version contains in-frame clones alone and is incomplete. The repertoire holds around 100,000 clones, with over 75% as singletons. Specimen: peripheral blood. These receptors were collected from a man aged 50-60 years with acute or convalescent COVID-19.

The CDR3 spells CASSMDRSTDTQYF. The CDR3 nucleotides read TGTGCCAGTAGTATGGACAGAAGCACAGATACGCAGTATTTT. This chain joins TRBV19 and TRBJ2-3; perhaps TRBD1 as D (6 bases). Trimming removed 3 bases from V and 0 bases from J, with 7 bases in between. The CDR3 length is 14 residues. Per germline, CDR1 LNHDA and CDR2 SQIVND (reference sequence).

The J gene is TRBJ2-1, the V gene TRBV4-1; no reliable D call. The CDR3 is 14 amino acids. Trimming shortened V by 0 bases and J by 8 bases, and 11 bases separated the two germline ends. CDR1 and CDR2 from the germline V gene are MGHRA and YSYEKL. CDR3 region: CASSQERHQDEQFF. The DNA for the CDR3 is TGCGCCAGCAGCCAAGAACGGCACCAGGATGAGCAGTTCTTC.

The J gene is TRBJ1-1, the V gene TRBV5-1; 12 nucleotides align to TRBD1. The V and J ends lost 2 bases and 3 bases, in that order; junction bases with no gene match: 8. CDR3 length: 17 amino acids. From germline, CDR1 is SGHRS and CDR2 YFSETQ. CDR3 nucleotides: TGCGCCAGCAGCTTACCGGGACAGGGGGCAGGAGACACTGAAGCTTTCTTT. It encodes CASSLPGQGAGDTEAFF.

V usage is TRBV9 and J usage is TRBJ1-2; 10 bases are a match to TRBD1. Trimming cost V 4 bases and J 7 bases; bases outside gene matches: 7. The germline gives CDR1 SGDLS, CDR2 YYNGEE. The CDR3 consists of 14 residues. In DNA, the CDR3 is TGTGCCAGCAGCCCCCGGACAGGGGGAAGTGGCTACACCTTC. It translates to CASSPRTGGSGYTF.

With regard to this clone: A junction end diverges from the germline sequence, so it may reflect a read error. This chain uses TRBV3-1 (or the pseudogene TRBV3-2) with TRBJ2-7; 8 nucleotides align to TRBD2. The CDR3 sequence is 13 residues long. The germline V gene has CDR1 LGHDT and CDR2 YNNKEL (reference sequence). This CDR3 reads CASSQDNGGAPVF. The CDR3 DNA reads TGTGCCAGCAGCCAAGATAACGGGGGGGCCCCGGTGTTC.

The chain employs TRBV10-1 and TRBJ1-1; 11 bases are shared with TRBD1. This CDR3 has 18 amino acids. Germline values: CDR1 WNHNN, CDR2 SYGVQD (reference sequence). V was pared by 8 bases and J by 1 base, with 15 bases of the junction left unmatched. The CDR3 DNA follows: TGCGCCAGCCCCGCCCTTGGGACAGGGGGAGACGAGAACACTGAAGCTTTCTTT. This codes for CASPALGTGGDENTEAFF.

CDR3 amino acids: CASSFLLAGGTDTQYF. The CDR3 DNA follows: TGTGCCAGCAGCTTCCTGCTAGCGGGGGGCACAGATACGCAGTATTTT. This chain connects TRBV11-2 to TRBJ2-3; 10 nucleotides align to TRBD2. The CDR3 spans 16 residues. The germline gives CDR1 SGHAT, CDR2 FQNNGV. After removal of 3 bases from V and 1 base from J, the junction contained 4 bases not matched to a gene.

The rearrangement joins TRBV9 to TRBJ2-3, with 12 nucleotides matching TRBD2. CDR3 length equals 17 residues. V gave up 3 bases and J gave up 5 bases; unmatched junction bases: 10. Per the germline V gene, CDR1 is SGDLS and CDR2 is YYNGEE. The CDR3 loop is CASSARLTSGGGDTQYF. Written as DNA, the CDR3 is TGTGCCAGCAGCGCACGATTGACTAGCGGGGGCGGAGATACGCAGTATTTT. The complete variable domain, with remaining parts taken from reference TRBV9 and TRBJ2-3, reads DSGVTQTPKHLITATGQRVTLRCSPRSGDLSVYWYQQSLDQGLQFLIQYYNGEERAKGNILERFSAQQFPDLHSELNLSSLELGDSALYFCASSARLTSGGGDTQYFGPGTRLTVL.

This clone turned up a few times. V and J are TRBV30 and TRBJ2-7; 10 positions match TRBD1. The CDR3 has 14 amino acids. Unmatched junction bases numbered 12, after V lost 3 bases and J lost 10 bases. Germline V CDR1 and CDR2: GTSNPN, SVGIG (reference sequence). The CDR3 coding sequence is TGTGCCTGGAGGGCCGGGACAGGGGCTAGTTTACAGTACTTC. Amino acid sequence: CAWRAGTGASLQYF.

This clone occurred once. The chain has TRBV6-5 and TRBJ1-2, with a tentative D call TRBD1 (6 bases). V shed 5 bases and J shed 8 bases, with 15 bases lying between them. Germline CDR1 MNHEY, CDR2 SVGAGI. The CDR3 totals 13 residues. The CDR3 sequence is CASSPDSRWGYTF. In DNA form, the CDR3 reads TGTGCCAGCAGTCCGGACAGCCGCTGGGGCTACACCTTC.

This chain connects TRBV2 to TRBJ2-3; TRBD2 matches 10 bases. CDR1 and CDR2 from the germline V gene are SNHLY and FYNNEI. V dropped 8 bases and J dropped 5; count of bases not matched to a gene: 1. The CDR3 loop spans 12 amino acids. The CDR3 loop reads CASRLAGDTQYF. In DNA, the CDR3 is TGTGCCAGCCGACTAGCGGGAGATACGCAGTATTTT.

The CDR3 loop reads CASTVGWGGQETQYF. The CDR3 region has the DNA TGTGCCAGCACCGTGGGGTGGGGGGGCCAAGAGACCCAGTACTTC. V gene TRBV9 combines with J gene TRBJ2-5; 7 bases line up with TRBD2. Germline V lookup: CDR1 SGDLS, CDR2 YYNGEE. Trimming cost V 6 bases and J 1 base; bases outside gene matches: 9. The CDR3 is 15 amino acids.

The rearrangement uses TRBV5-1 and TRBJ1-2; 7 bases fit TRBD1. Trimming cost V 3 bases and J 7 bases; bases outside gene matches: 6. The germline V gene encodes CDR1 SGHRS and CDR2 YFSETQ. The CDR3 is 13 amino acids. The DNA for the CDR3 is TGCGCCAGCAGCTCGGGACAGATGCCTGGCTACACCTTC. Translation gives CASSSGQMPGYTF.

V and J are TRBV7-8 and TRBJ1-5; a weak D match, TRBD1 (6 bases). The CDR3 has 13 residues. Germline V lookup: CDR1 SGHVS, CDR2 FQNEAQ. Trimming removed 3 bases from V and 4 bases from J, with 7 bases in between. For the CDR3, the DNA is TGTGCCAGCAGCTTCGACAGGAATCAGCCCCAGCATTTT. Translating gives CASSFDRNQPQHF.

The chain couples TRBV2 to TRBJ2-4, with 7 positions matching TRBD2. Unmatched junction bases numbered 6, after V lost 2 bases and J lost 2 bases. The CDR3 covers 16 residues. Germline V gene lookup returns CDR1 SNHLY and CDR2 FYNNEI. The DNA for the CDR3 is TGTGCCAGCAGTGAAAGGGCGGGGGTGTCCAAAAACATTCAGTACTTC. Translated: CASSERAGVSKNIQYF.

V gene TRBV11-2 combines with J gene TRBJ2-7; 7 bases line up with TRBD1. Germline V gives CDR1 SGHAT, CDR2 FQNNGV. V trimming: 1 base; J trimming: 4 bases; junction bases outside the gene matches: 4. The CDR3 is made up of 14 amino acids. This CDR3 is CASSLGLTGYEQYF. The CDR3 DNA follows: TGTGCCAGCAGCTTAGGCTTGACAGGGTACGAGCAGTACTTC.

This chain joins TRBV10-1 and TRBJ2-5; 8 bases are shared with TRBD2. This CDR3 is built from 16 residues. The trim removed 0 bases at V and 2 bases at J, leaving 5 bases unmatched. Per the germline V gene, CDR1 is WNHNN and CDR2 is SYGVQD (reference sequence). The CDR3 DNA reads as TGCGCCAGCAGTGAGTCGAGCGGGGGTTCGCAAGAGACCCAGTACTTC. Its protein is CASSESSGGSQETQYF.

This rearrangement joins TRBV5-1 to TRBJ2-7; D is perhaps TRBD2 (6 bases). Per germline, CDR1 SGHRS and CDR2 YFSETQ. The CDR3 is 13 amino acids. The V end lost 6 bases, the J end lost 4 bases, and 14 bases lay between the germline ends. The CDR3 DNA is TGCGCCAGCAAGTTCTCAGGGAGGTACGAGCAGTACTTC. It is translated as CASKFSGRYEQYF.

This rearrangement joins TRBV24-1 to TRBJ2-2; D might be TRBD1 (5 bases). V was shortened by 1 base and J by 4 bases, with 18 bases between the two germline ends. The CDR3 extends over 18 amino acids. Germline CDR1 reads KGHDR; CDR2 reads SFDVKD. CDR3 residues: CATSDFPYRTFGTGELFF. CDR3 nucleotides: TGTGCCACCAGTGATTTCCCGTACAGGACCTTTGGCACCGGGGAGCTGTTTTTT.

The gene calls are TRBV19 and TRBJ2-3; weak D call: TRBD2 (5 bases). CDR1 is LNHDA and CDR2 is SQIVND in the germline V gene (reference sequence). The CDR3 runs to 14 residues. V lost 3 bases and J lost 3, with 10 bases in between. The CDR3 region has the DNA TGTGCCAGTAGTATTATGGGAGTAACAGATACGCAGTATTTT. Protein product: CASSIMGVTDTQYF. Filled out from reference TRBV19 and TRBJ2-3, the complete variable domain reads DGGITQSPKYLFRKEGQNVTLSCEQNLNHDAMYWYRQDPGQGLRLIYYSQIVNDFQKGDIAEGYSVSREKKESFPLTVTSAQKNPTAFYLCASSIMGVTDTQYFGPGTRLTVL.

The chain recombines TRBV3-1 (or the pseudogene TRBV3-2) with TRBJ2-5, with 9 bases fitting TRBD2. CDR3 length equals 16 residues. Germline lookup yields CDR1 LGHDT and CDR2 YNNKEL (reference sequence). The junction had 10 bases not matched to a gene; V was cut back by 1 base and J by 7 bases. The DNA for the CDR3 is TGTGCCAGCAGCCAAGGCGGGACTAGCCTGTTCGGGACCCAGTACTTC. The encoded protein is CASSQGGTSLFGTQYF.

The chain couples TRBV5-1 to TRBJ2-3, with D maybe TRBD1 (6 bases). Per the germline V gene, CDR1 is SGHRS and CDR2 is YFSETQ. The CDR3 spans 16 residues. Trimming shortened V by 3 bases and J by 0 bases, and 14 bases separated the two germline ends. CDR3 nucleotide sequence: TGCGCCAGCAGCTCTTGGGGGCCCTCTAGCACAGATACGCAGTATTTT. Encoded protein: CASSSWGPSSTDTQYF.

This chain links TRBV6-5 with TRBJ2-7; TRBD2 matches 7 bases. Germline V gene data show CDR1 as MNHEY and CDR2 as SVGAGI. J gave up 3 bases and V 2 bases, and 4 bases lay outside the gene matches. CDR3 size: 14 residues. The CDR3 protein is CASSYGRVGYEQYF. CDR3 nucleotides: TGTGCCAGCAGTTACGGGAGGGTGGGCTACGAGCAGTACTTC.

The V call is TRBV29-1, the J call TRBJ2-1; D not certain. The CDR3 extends over 15 amino acids. Per the germline V gene, CDR1 is SQVTM and CDR2 is ANQGSEA. V lost 2 bases and J lost 8, with 19 bases in between. In DNA, the CDR3 is TGCAGCGTTGAAAGGCCCGGCGGTAATTTGGATGAGCAGTTCTTC. This translates into CSVERPGGNLDEQFF.

V is TRBV4-2 and J is TRBJ1-1, with D perhaps matching TRBD1 (5 bases). The germline CDR1 and CDR2 sequences are LGHNA and YNFKEQ. V dropped 0 bases and J dropped 3 bases, with 11 bases sitting between them. CDR3 length equals 15 residues. The CDR3 coding sequence is TGTGCCAGCAGCCAAGATTCAAGGGGTCACACTGAAGCTTTCTTT. Translated, it gives CASSQDSRGHTEAFF.